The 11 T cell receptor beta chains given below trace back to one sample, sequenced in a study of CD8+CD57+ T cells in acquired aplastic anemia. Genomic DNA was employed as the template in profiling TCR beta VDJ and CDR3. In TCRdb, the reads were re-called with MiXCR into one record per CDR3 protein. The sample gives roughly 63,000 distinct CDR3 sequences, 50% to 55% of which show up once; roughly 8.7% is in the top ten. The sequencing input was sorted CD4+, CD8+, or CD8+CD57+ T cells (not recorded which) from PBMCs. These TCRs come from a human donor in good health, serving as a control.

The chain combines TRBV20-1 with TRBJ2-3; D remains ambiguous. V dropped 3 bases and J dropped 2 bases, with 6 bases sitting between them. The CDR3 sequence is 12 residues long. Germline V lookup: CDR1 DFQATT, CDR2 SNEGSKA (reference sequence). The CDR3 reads CSASGATDTQYF. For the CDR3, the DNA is TGCAGTGCTAGCGGAGCCACAGATACGCAGTATTTT.

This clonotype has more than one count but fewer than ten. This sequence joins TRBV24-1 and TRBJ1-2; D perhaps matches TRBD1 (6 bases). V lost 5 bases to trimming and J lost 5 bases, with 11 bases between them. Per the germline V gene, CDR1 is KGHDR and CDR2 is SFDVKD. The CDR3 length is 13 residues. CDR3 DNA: TGTGCCACCAGTGGAGGGACATCATATGGCTACACCTTC. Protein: CATSGGTSYGYTF.

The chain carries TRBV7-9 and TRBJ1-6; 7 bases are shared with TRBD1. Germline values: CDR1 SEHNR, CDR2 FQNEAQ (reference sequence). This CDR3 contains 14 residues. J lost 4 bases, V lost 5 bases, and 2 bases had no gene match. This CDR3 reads CASSAGQYNSPLHF. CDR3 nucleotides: TGTGCCAGCAGCGCGGGACAGTATAATTCACCCCTCCACTTT. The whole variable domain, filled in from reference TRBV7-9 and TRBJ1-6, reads DTGVSQNPRHKITKRGQNVTFRCDPISEHNRLYWYRQTLGQGPEFLTYFQNEAQLEKSRLLSDRFSAERPKGSFSTLEIQRTEQGDSAMYLCASSAGQYNSPLHFGNGTRLTVT.

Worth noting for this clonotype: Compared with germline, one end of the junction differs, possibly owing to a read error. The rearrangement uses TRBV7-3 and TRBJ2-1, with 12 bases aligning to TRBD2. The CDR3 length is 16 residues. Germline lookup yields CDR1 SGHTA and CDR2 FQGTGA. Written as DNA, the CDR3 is TGTGCCAGCAGCTATCGGACTAGCGGGGTCTACACTGAGCAGTTCTTC. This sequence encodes CASSYRTSGVYTEQFF.

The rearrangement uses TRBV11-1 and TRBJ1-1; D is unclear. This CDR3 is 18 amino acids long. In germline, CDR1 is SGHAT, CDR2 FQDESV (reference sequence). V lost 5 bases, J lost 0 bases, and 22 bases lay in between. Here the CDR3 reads CASSRLLTVKLLNTEAFF. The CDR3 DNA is TGTGCCAGCAGCCGCCTTTTGACGGTCAAGTTGTTGAACACTGAAGCTTTCTTT.

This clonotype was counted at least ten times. DNA of the CDR3: TGTGCCAGCAGCCTTCACGGACTAGCGGGAGAGATCGAGACCCAGTACTTC. It is translated as CASSLHGLAGEIETQYF. The chain couples TRBV5-5 to TRBJ2-5; 13 bases line up with TRBD2. Germline CDR1 and CDR2: SGHKS and YYEKEE (reference sequence). Unmatched junction bases numbered 11, after V lost 4 bases and J lost 5 bases. CDR3 size: 17 residues.

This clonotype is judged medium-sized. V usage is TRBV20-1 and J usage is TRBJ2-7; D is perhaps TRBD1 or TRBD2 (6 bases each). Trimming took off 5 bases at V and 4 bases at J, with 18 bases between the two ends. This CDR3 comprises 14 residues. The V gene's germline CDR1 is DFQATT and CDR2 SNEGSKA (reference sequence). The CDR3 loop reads CSARSAGHEYEQYF. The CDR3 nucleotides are TGCAGTGCTCGCTCCGCGGGACACGAATACGAGCAGTACTTC.

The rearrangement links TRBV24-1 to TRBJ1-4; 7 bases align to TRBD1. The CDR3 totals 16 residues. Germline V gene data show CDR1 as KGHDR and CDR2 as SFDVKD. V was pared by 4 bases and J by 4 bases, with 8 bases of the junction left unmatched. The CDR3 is CATSDPTGFGNEKLFF. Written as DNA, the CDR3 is TGTGCCACCAGTGACCCGACAGGGTTTGGTAATGAAAAACTGTTTTTT.

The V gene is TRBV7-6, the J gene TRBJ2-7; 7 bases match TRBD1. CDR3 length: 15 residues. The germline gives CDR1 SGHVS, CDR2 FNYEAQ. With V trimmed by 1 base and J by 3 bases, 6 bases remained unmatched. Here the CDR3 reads CASSLGDRQGYEQYF. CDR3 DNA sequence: TGTGCCAGCAGCTTAGGGGACCGACAGGGCTACGAGCAGTACTTC.

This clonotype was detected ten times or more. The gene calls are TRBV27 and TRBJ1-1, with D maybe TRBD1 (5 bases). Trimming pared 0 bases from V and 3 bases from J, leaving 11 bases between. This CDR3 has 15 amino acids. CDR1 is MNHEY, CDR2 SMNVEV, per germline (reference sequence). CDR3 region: CASSLSRGSYTEAFF. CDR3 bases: TGTGCCAGCAGTTTATCGCGGGGGTCGTACACTGAAGCTTTCTTT.

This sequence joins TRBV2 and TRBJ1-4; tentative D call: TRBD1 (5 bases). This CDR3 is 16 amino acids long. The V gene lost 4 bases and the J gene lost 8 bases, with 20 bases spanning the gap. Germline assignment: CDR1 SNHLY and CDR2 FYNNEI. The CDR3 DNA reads TGTGCCAGCAGTGTAGCCGGGGCCATAGGGAAGGAAAAACTGTTTTTT. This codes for CASSVAGAIGKEKLFF.